This TCR beta chain was recorded in a study of T cell changes during pregnancy in multiple sclerosis. Germline values: CDR1 MGHRA, CDR2 YSYEKL. This CDR3 region has 15 residues. V lost 1 base and J 2 bases, leaving 11 bases between the germline ends. Assay used: immunoSEQ multiplex PCR; TCRdb lists only in-frame clones, some missing. The table records around 72,000 clones, about 92% of them present only once. Sequencing was performed on peripheral blood, taken in the second trimester of pregnancy. The genes are TRBV4-1 and TRBJ1-2; tentatively, D is TRBD1 (5 bases). The receptor comes from a female donor in good health, enrolled as a control in a pregnancy study. Written as DNA, the CDR3 is TGCGCCAGCAGCCAAGGGGGCGGGGGAAACTATGGCTACACCTTC. This codes for CASSQGGGGNYGYTF.